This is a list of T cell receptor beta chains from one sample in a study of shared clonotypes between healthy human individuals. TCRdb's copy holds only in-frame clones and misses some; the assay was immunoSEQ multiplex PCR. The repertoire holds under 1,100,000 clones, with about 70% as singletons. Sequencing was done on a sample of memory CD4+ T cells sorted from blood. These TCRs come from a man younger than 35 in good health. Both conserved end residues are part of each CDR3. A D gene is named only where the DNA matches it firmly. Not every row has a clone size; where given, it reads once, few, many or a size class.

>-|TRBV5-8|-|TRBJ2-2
TGTGCCAGCAGCCCACGGGTCGGGGGCGTCGGCGGGGAGCTGTTTTTT
CASSPRVGGVGGELFF
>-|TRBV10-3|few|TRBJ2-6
TGTGCCATCAGAACAGGGTCTGGGGCCAACGTCCTGACTTTC
CAIRTGSGANVLTF
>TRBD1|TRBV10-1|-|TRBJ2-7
TGCGCCAGCAGTCCGCGACAGGGGGGGCCCAGCGAGCAGTACTTC
CASSPRQGGPSEQYF
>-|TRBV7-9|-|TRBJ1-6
TGTGCCAGCAGCCCGGACCGCCCCCTCCACTTT
CASSPDRPLHF
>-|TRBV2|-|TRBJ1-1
TGTGCCAGCAGCAGGGTAGAGACGAACACTGAAGCTTTCTTT
CASSRVETNTEAFF
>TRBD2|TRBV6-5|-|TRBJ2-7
TGTGCCAGCAGTTCTATAACTAGCGGGAGAGGTTACGAGCAGTACTTC
CASSSITSGRGYEQYF
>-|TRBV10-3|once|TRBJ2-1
TGTGCCATCAGGGGCCCCAGCAATGAGCAGTTCTTC
CAIRGPSNEQFF
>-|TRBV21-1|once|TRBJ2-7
TGTGCCAGCAGCAGCCGGACAGGATTAAGATTAGGGCAGTACTTC
CASSSRTGLRLGQYF
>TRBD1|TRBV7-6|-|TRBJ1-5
TGTGCCAGCAGCGCCGGGACAGTCAATCAGCCCCAGCATTTT
CASSAGTVNQPQHF
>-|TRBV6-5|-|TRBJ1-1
TGTGCCAGCAGTTACTTGGTGAACACTGAAGCTTTCTTT
CASSYLVNTEAFF
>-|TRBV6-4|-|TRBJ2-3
TGTGCCAGCAGTGCAGGGTTCCTAGGGGGAGCAGATACGCAGTATTTT
CASSAGFLGGADTQYF
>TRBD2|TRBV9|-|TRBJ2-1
TGTGCCAGCAGCGTAGCGGGTACTAGCGGGAGGGTTGGGGAGCAGTTCTTC
CASSVAGTSGRVGEQFF
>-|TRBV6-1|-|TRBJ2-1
TGTGCCAGCAGTGAAGTCAGTGGGTTCCTTGAGCAGTTCTTC
CASSEVSGFLEQFF
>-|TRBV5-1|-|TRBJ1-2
TGCGCCAGCAGCTTGAGGTTCGGACAGAACTATGGCTACACCTTC
CASSLRFGQNYGYTF
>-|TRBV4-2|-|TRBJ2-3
TGTGCCAGCAGCCAAGTAGGTATCACAGATACGCAGTATTTT
CASSQVGITDTQYF
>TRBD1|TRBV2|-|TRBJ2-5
TGTGCCAGCAGTGGGACAGGGGGTAGGAAAGAGACCCAGTACTTC
CASSGTGGRKETQYF
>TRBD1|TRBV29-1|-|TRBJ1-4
TGCAGCGTTGATTGGACAGGTGCCGGGCAGGAACTGTTTTTT
CSVDWTGAGQELFF
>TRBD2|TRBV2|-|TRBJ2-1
TGTGCCAGCAGGCTCGGGACTAGCGGGGGGGAGCAGTTCTTC
CASRLGTSGGEQFF
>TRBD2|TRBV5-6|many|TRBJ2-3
TGTGCCAGCAGCTTGTACGGGGGGACAGATACGCAGTATTTT
CASSLYGGTDTQYF
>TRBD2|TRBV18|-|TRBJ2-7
TGTGCCAGCTCACCACCGGGGCGGGAGTACTACGAGCAGTACTTC
CASSPPGREYYEQYF
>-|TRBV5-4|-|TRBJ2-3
TGTGCCAGCAGCTTGGCCGAAAGTGCCGGTACGCAGTATTTT
CASSLAESAGTQYF
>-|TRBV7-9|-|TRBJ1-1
TGTGCCAGCGGGGACACTGAAGCTTTCTTT
CASGDTEAFF
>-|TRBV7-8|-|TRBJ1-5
TGTGCCAGCAGCCCTGGGTCGGGGCCACTCACATCGTCCCAGCATTTT
CASSPGSGPLTSSQHF
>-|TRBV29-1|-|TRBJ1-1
TGCAGCGCTACCGAAGCTTTCTTT
CSATEAFF
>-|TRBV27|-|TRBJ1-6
TGTGCCAGCAGACCGGGGGGGGGACGGGGAAATTCACCCCTCCACTTT
CASRPGGGRGNSPLHF
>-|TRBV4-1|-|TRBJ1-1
TGCGCCAGCAGCCAAGCGGGAGGGGAAGGGACTGAAGCTTTCTTT
CASSQAGGEGTEAFF
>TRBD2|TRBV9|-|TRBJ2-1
TGTGCCAGCAGCGTAGTGCTAGCGGGAGCCGATGAGCAGTTCTTC
CASSVVLAGADEQFF
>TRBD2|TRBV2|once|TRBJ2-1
TGTGCCAGCAGTGCGTCTAGCGGGGGGGCCGGCCATGAGCAGTTCTTC
CASSASSGGAGHEQFF
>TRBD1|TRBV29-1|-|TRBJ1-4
TGCAGCGTTCCCGGGACAGGGGGCTTTGAAAAACTGTTTTTT
CSVPGTGGFEKLFF
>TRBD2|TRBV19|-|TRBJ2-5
TGTGCCAGTAGTATATCTAGCGGGAGCGGTGAGACCCAGTACTTC
CASSISSGSGETQYF
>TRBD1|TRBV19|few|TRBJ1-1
TGTGCCAGTAGTAGCCCACAGGGGATGAACACTGAAGCTTTCTTT
CASSSPQGMNTEAFF
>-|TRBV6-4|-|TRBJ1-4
TGTGCCAGCAAAGCGGACAGCGCTAATGAAAAACTGTTTTTT
CASKADSANEKLFF
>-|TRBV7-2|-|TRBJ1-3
TGTGCCAGCAGCTCCCCTGGAAACACCATATATTTT
CASSSPGNTIYF
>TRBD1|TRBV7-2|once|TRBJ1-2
TGTGCCAGCAGCCCAGGGACAGTCTACTATGGCTACACCTTC
CASSPGTVYYGYTF
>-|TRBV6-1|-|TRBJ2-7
TGTGCCAGCAGTGAATCAAACCCGAGCTCCTACGAGCAGTACTTC
CASSESNPSSYEQYF
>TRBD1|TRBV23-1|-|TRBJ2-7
TGCGCCAGCAGTTTATTGACGAGACAGGGGTCCTACGAGCAGTACTTC
CASSLLTRQGSYEQYF
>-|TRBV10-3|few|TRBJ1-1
TGTGCCATCCTCGCACAGGCGAACACTGAAGCTTTCTTT
CAILAQANTEAFF
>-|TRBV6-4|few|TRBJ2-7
TGTGCCAGCAGTGACATGATCTCCCTATGCGAGCAGTACTTC
CASSDMISLCEQYF
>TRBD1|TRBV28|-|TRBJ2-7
TGTGCCAGCAGAGGGACAGGTCAGTCCTACGAGCAGTACTTC
CASRGTGQSYEQYF
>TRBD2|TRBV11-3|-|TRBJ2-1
TGTGCCAGCAGCCAGAGACTAGCGGGAGGGGACAATGAGCAGTTCTTC
CASSQRLAGGDNEQFF
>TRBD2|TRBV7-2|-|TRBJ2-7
TGTGCCAGCAGCTTCACTAGCGGGTCCTACGAGCAGTACTTC
CASSFTSGSYEQYF
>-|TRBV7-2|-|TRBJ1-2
TGTGCCAGCAGCTCATCAGGGGCAATCGGTGGCTACACCTTC
CASSSSGAIGGYTF
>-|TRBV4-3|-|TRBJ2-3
TGCGCCAGCAGCCAAGAATCCCGGGCGGATACGCAGTATTTT
CASSQESRADTQYF
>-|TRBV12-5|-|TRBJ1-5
TGTGCTAGTGGTTTGGGGGGACATCAGCCCCAGCATTTT
CASGLGGHQPQHF
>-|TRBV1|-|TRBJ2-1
TGCACCAGCAGCCTCCGGGGTTCAGTTGGGGGCGGTGAGCAGTTCTTC
CTSSLRGSVGGGEQFF
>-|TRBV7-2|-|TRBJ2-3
TGTGCCAGCGGCAAGCAGGGGGGGAGTAGCACAGATACGCAGTATTTT
CASGKQGGSSTDTQYF
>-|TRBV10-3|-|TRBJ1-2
TGTGCCATCAGTGTCGGCGCAGGGGTCACGAACTATGGCTACACCTTC
CAISVGAGVTNYGYTF
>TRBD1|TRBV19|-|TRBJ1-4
TGTGCCAGTAGTACCCGACAGGGGTATCGGGAACTGTTTTTT
CASSTRQGYRELFF